This T cell receptor (beta chain) was found in a study of shared clonotypes between healthy human individuals. This table comes from immunoSEQ multiplex PCR, and its TCRdb copy is limited to in-frame clones, with some not included. The sample has a few million clones; under 95% are singletons. This CDR3 region has 13 residues. Germline V gene sequence: CDR1 MDHEN, CDR2 SYDVKM. Trimming cost V 2 bases and J 6 bases, with 9 bases left between them. V usage is TRBV28 and J usage is TRBJ2-3, with D unresolved. The sequenced sample consisted of naive CD4+ T cells from PBMCs. Documented subset: CD45RA+ positively selected. The sequence came from a man aged 18 to 30 in good health. Some clones in this sample may be carry-over from other donors' samples. This chain's CDR3 is CASSLVVADTQYF. As DNA, the CDR3 is TGTGCCAGCAGTTTAGTTGTGGCCGATACGCAGTATTTT.